This T cell receptor (beta chain) was retrieved from a study of metastatic and nonmetastatic thyroid tumors. Study context: Repertoire comparison spanned blood and tumor or nodule tissue of malignant and benign thyroid patients.

This clone was counted at least ten times. TCRdb reanalyzed the PCR reads via MiXCR. The sample lists under 30,000 clones; 20% to 25% were seen once. The CDR3 runs to 13 residues. CDR1 is SQVTM and CDR2 is ANQGSEA in the germline V gene. With 6 bases clipped from V and 4 bases from J, the junction kept 8 bases outside the gene matches. All patients were untreated before thyroid surgery. V and J are TRBV29-1 and TRBJ1-1; the match to TRBD1 covers 7 bases. The origin of this receptor is a female donor with papillary thyroid cancer or a benign thyroid nodule (not recorded which). Some clones in this sample may be carry-over from other donors' samples. The sample comprised blood. CDR3 sequence (DNA): TGCAGCGTATCCGGCAGGGGGATCACTGAAGCTTTCTTT. Protein product: CSVSGRGITEAFF.